This T cell receptor (beta chain) emerged from a study of a mutant IDH1 vaccine in newly diagnosed glioma. Note on this clone: The antigen is unknown.

After removal of 8 bases from V and 2 bases from J, the junction contained 3 bases not matched to a gene. From germline, CDR1 is SNHLY and CDR2 FYNNEI. This CDR3 has 12 amino acids. Time point of the sample: week 47, end of study. It was 300 ug of mutant IDH1 20-mer peptide that made up each vaccine dose, given with topical imiquimod. Profiling relied on immunoSEQ multiplex PCR, and the TCRdb table lists in-frame clones only, not all of them. Among tens of thousands of clones listed, roughly 84% were seen once. Sequencing was performed on PBMCs, taken from a glioma patient whose treatment included an IDH1 peptide vaccine. This TCR came from a man in his forties with glioma. This chain joins TRBV2 and TRBJ2-7; 7 nucleotides match TRBD2. This CDR3 reads CASSSGTYEQYF. The CDR3 nucleotides read TGTGCCAGCTCAAGCGGGACCTACGAGCAGTACTTC.